This T cell receptor beta chain originates from a study of blood T cell repertoires in COVID-19. Authors' processing steps: Using reference gene primer amplification, nucleated cell counts were estimated. Repertoires were generated with immunoSEQ multiplex PCR, while TCRdb's copy carries only in-frame clones and drops some. The DNA was the basis for D and trimming; V, J and clone size are from that table. Found here are about 14,000 clones, about four fifths of them singletons; the top ten hold 32%. With 3 bases removed from V and 3 bases from J, the gap between germline ends came to 12 bases. The CDR3 has 14 amino acids. CDR1 and CDR2 (germline): SNHLY, FYNNEI.

This rearrangement joins TRBV2 to TRBJ2-7, with D tentatively TRBD1 (6 bases). This TCR derives from a man between 45 and 60 years old with active COVID-19. Material for sequencing was peripheral blood. The CDR3 sequence: CASSDPGADYEQYF. The CDR3 nucleotides read TGTGCCAGCAGTGACCCAGGGGCCGACTACGAGCAGTACTTC.